This T cell receptor (beta chain) derives from a study of T cells after yellow fever vaccination. This clonotype turned up a few times. From the 5' RACE reads, TCRdb called clonotypes with MiXCR, one entry per CDR3 protein. Seen here are hundreds of thousands of distinct CDR3 sequences, approximately 5.7% observed once, and the top ten hold around 16%. V lost 0 bases, J lost 0 bases, and 13 bases lay in between. CDR1 SGHDT and CDR2 YYEEEE come from the germline V gene. The CDR3 loop spans 18 amino acids. V and J are TRBV5-6 and TRBJ2-6; D call uncertain. This sample comprised PBMCs, obtained 5 days after the yellow fever booster vaccination. The sequence came from a man aged 25 to 40 who received the YFV17D yellow fever vaccine. This CDR3 reads CASSLAPAPHSGANVLTF. The CDR3 DNA sequence: TGTGCCAGCAGCTTGGCCCCCGCTCCACACTCTGGGGCCAACGTCCTGACTTTC.